What follows is one T cell receptor (beta chain) and its context. These data come from a study of blood T cell repertoires in COVID-19. Looking at the study overall: Some COVID-19 samples were acute and others convalescent; all came from the United States, Italy and Spain. Sources were T cells, B-cell-depleted T cells, or PBMCs; the material itself was cDNA or gDNA.

This CDR3 is built from 15 residues. Germline CDR1 SGHVS, CDR2 FQNEAQ. Trimming stripped 0 bases from V and 7 bases from J, with 13 bases between. Profiled with immunoSEQ multiplex PCR; TCRdb holds only in-frame clones, not every one. Of almost 250,000 clones listed, 86% are singletons. The sequence came from a woman of 80 years or more with COVID-19, enrolled during active disease. The source material was peripheral blood. The J gene is TRBJ1-5, the V gene TRBV7-8; a possible D gene is TRBD1 (5 bases). CDR3 DNA sequence: TGTGCCAGCAGCTTAGCGCTGGGGGGAGTGCAGCCCCAGCATTTT. It translates to CASSLALGGVQPQHF. The full variable domain, completed using reference TRBV7-8 and TRBJ1-5, is GAGVSQSPRYKVAKRGQDVALRCDPISGHVSLFWYQQALGQGPEFLTYFQNEAQLDKSGLPSDRFFAERPEGSVSTLKIQRTQQEDSAVYLCASSLALGGVQPQHFGDGTRLSIL.